Given below is one T cell receptor beta chain in context. These data belong to a study of blood T cell repertoires in COVID-19. Overall study: Material from acute and convalescent COVID-19 was sourced from the United States, Italy and Spain.

The assay was immunoSEQ multiplex PCR, and TCRdb's table has in-frame clones only and misses some. The sample contains roughly 160,000 clones, about 88% of which appear only once. The cohort comprised adults aged about 18 to 100 years residing in approximately 25 US areas. Participants' own reports of clinical history determined their cohort assignment. In Cohort 3, a recovered donor had either two negative PCRs, clearance, or symptom resolution. The CDR3 has 14 amino acids. CDR1 is SQVTM, CDR2 ANQGSEA, per germline. V dropped 7 bases and J dropped 8; count of bases not matched to a gene: 13. The sample consisted of PBMCs or T cells enriched from blood (not recorded which). This TCR was recovered from a woman in her 50s who had recovered from COVID-19. This chain links TRBV29-1 with TRBJ1-4, with TRBD1 matching over 7 bases. The CDR3 here is CSALGGTVPEKLFF. The CDR3 DNA follows: TGCAGCGCCCTTGGGGGGACAGTTCCCGAAAAACTGTTTTTT.